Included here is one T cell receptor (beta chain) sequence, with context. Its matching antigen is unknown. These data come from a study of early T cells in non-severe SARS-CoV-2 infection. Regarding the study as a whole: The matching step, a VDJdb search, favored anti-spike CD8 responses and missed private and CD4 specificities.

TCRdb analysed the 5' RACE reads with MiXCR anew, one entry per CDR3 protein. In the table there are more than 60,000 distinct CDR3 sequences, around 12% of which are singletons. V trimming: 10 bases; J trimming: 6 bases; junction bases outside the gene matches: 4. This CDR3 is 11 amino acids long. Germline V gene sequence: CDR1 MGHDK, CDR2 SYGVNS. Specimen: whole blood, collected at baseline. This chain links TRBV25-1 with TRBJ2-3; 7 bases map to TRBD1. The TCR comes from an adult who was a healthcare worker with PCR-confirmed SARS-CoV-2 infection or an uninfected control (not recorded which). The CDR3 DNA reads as TGTGCCACACAGGGGTTGGATACGCAGTATTTT. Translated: CATQGLDTQYF.